A few counts support the clone carrying this TCR beta chain. The CDR3 is 16 amino acids. V lost 1 base and J lost 2, with 12 bases in between. Germline loops: CDR1 LNHNV, CDR2 YYDKDF (reference sequence). The entry originates in a study of blood T cell repertoires in COVID-19. Looking at the study overall: The cDNA or gDNA used as material had been derived from T cells, B-cell-depleted T cells, or PBMCs.

Authors' methods: Scientists estimated how many nucleated cells there were by amplifying reference gene primers. Repertoires were generated with immunoSEQ multiplex PCR, while TCRdb's copy carries only in-frame clones and drops some. Clone size and V and J calls were adopted from that table, with D and trimming inferred from the DNA. The profile shows about 270,000 clones, about 86% of them singletons. The TCR originated in a man older than 75 with acute or convalescent COVID-19. V gene TRBV15 combines with J gene TRBJ1-3; D is perhaps TRBD1 (6 bases). The sample taken for sequencing was peripheral blood. In nucleotides, the CDR3 is TGTGCCACCAGCAGAGGGGGGGGCAGGGCTGGAAACACCATATATTTT. This translates into CATSRGGGRAGNTIYF.